Given below is one TCR beta chain in context. The V segment lost 6 bases and the J segment 1 base; nucleotides outside the gene matches: 1. The germline V gene has CDR1 MDHEN and CDR2 SYDVKM. The CDR3 runs 14 residues. Recruits, aged roughly 18 to 90 years, lived in 24 US areas. As processed by the authors: Estimated nucleated cell counts came from reference gene primer amplification. Method: immunoSEQ multiplex PCR; TCRdb's copy keeps in-frame clones and lacks some. V and J calls and clone size are copied from that table; D and trimming were computed from the DNA. This sample has around 200,000 clones, with approximately 80% found just once. The data derive from a study of blood T cell repertoires in COVID-19. The wider study: Whether acute or convalescent, the COVID-19 samples came from the United States, Italy and Spain. PBMCs, B-cell-depleted T cells, or T cells provided the cDNA or gDNA that made up the material.

The sequencing sample was made of PBMCs or T cells enriched from blood (not recorded which). The clonotype comes from a woman aged 40 to 49 with acute COVID-19. V gene TRBV28 combines with J gene TRBJ1-5; 9 bases map to TRBD1. The CDR3 is CASRDRGSNQPQHF. CDR3 sequence (DNA): TGTGCCAGCAGGGACAGGGGAAGCAATCAGCCCCAGCATTTT.